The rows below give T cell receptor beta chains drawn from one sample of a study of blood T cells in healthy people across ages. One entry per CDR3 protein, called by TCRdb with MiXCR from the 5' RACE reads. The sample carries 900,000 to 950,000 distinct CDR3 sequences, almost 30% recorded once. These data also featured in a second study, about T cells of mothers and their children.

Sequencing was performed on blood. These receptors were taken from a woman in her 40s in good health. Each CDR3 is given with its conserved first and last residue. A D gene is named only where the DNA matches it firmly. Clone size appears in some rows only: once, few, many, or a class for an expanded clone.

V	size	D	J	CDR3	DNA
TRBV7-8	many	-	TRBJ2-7	CASSSRLPYEQYF	TGTGCCAGCAGCTCCCGTTTACCCTACGAGCAGTACTTC
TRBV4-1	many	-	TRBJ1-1	CASSQDWRDPWTEAFF	TGCGCCAGCAGCCAAGATTGGCGGGACCCGTGGACTGAAGCTTTCTTT
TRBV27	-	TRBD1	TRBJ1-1	CASGASRGPDSEAFF	TGTGCCAGCGGTGCCTCGAGGGGGCCTGATAGCGAAGCTTTCTTT
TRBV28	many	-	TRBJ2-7	CASSLILGGSYEQYF	TGTGCCAGCAGTTTGATTCTAGGGGGCTCCTACGAGCAGTACTTC
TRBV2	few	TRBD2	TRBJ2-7	CASSPSGTTESEQYF	TGTGCCAGCAGCCCTTCCGGGACTACTGAGTCCGAGCAGTACTTC
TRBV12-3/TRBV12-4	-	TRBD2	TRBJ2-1	CASSSLAGGVNEQFF	TGTGCCAGCAGTTCCCTAGCGGGGGGGGTAAATGAGCAGTTCTTC
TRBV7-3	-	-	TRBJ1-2	CASSSDSTHGYTF	TGTGCCAGCAGCTCGGACAGTACGCATGGCTACACCTTC
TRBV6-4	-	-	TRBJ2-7	CASRGRFYPSYERYF	TGTGCCAGCAGGGGACGATTCTACCCCTCCTACGAGCGGTACTTC
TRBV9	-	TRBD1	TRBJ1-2	CAGSVSGGGIGYTF	TGTGCCGGCAGCGTATCAGGGGGGGGTATTGGCTACACCTTC
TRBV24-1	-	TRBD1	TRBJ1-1	CATRTPEGQLNTEAFF	TGTGCCACCAGGACCCCCGAGGGACAGCTGAACACTGAAGCTTTCTTT
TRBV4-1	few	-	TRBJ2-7	CASSQEAVTYEQYF	TGCGCCAGCAGCCAAGAGGCGGTGACCTACGAGCAGTACTTC
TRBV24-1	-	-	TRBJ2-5	CATSGPSRTDQETQYF	TGTGCCACCAGTGGACCTTCGAGGACAGACCAAGAGACCCAGTACTTC
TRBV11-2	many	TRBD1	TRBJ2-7	CASSPGQGAAYEQYF	TGTGCCAGCAGCCCCGGACAGGGGGCGGCCTACGAGCAGTACTTC
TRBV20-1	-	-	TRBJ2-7	CSVTGIEGVEQYF	TGCAGTGTCACGGGGATAGAGGGAGTCGAGCAGTACTTC
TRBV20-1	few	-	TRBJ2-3	CSATPTFPPTDTQYF	TGCAGTGCTACCCCGACTTTCCCACCCACAGATACGCAGTATTTT
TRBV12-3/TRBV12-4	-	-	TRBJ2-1	CASTELSKEQFF	TGTGCCAGCACCGAACTTAGTAAGGAGCAGTTCTTC
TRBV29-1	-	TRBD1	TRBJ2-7	CSVESGTGGTEQYF	TGCAGCGTTGAGAGTGGGACAGGGGGCACCGAGCAGTACTTC
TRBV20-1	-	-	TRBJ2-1	CSASLDWGQQDNEQFF	TGCAGTGCTAGCCTAGACTGGGGGCAGCAGGACAATGAGCAGTTCTTC
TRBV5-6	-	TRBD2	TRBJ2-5	CASSLGPPTSGGGQETQYF	TGTGCCAGCAGCTTGGGGCCCCCAACTAGCGGGGGGGGCCAAGAGACCCAGTACTTC
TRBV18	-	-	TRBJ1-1	CASSLSQRNTEAFF	TGTGCCAGCTCACTAAGTCAAAGGAACACTGAAGCTTTCTTT
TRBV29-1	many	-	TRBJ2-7	CSVEDPDRYEQYF	TGCAGCGTTGAAGATCCGGACAGATACGAGCAGTACTTC
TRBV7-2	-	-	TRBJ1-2	CAGGMGGAIGYTF	TGTGCCGGGGGGATGGGGGGCGCGATTGGCTACACCTTC
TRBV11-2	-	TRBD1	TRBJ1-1	CASSPGQGAYNTEAFF	TGTGCCAGCAGCCCAGGACAGGGGGCGTACAACACTGAAGCTTTCTTT
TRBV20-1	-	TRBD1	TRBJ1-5	CSARAGRDRGPYSNRPQHF	TGCAGTGCTAGAGCCGGCCGGGACAGGGGGCCGTATAGCAATCGGCCCCAGCATTTT
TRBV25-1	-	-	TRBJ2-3	CASREGVDTQYF	TGTGCCAGCAGAGAGGGTGTAGATACGCAGTATTTT
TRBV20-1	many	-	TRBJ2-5	CSASEKGTQYF	TGCAGTGCTAGTGAGAAGGGGACCCAGTACTTC
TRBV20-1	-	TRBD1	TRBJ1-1	CSARGLTGGTEAFF	TGCAGTGCTAGGGGACTGACAGGGGGCACTGAAGCTTTCTTT
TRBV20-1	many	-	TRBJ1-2	CSASGSSAGGYTF	TGCAGTGCTAGTGGCTCATCGGCCGGTGGCTACACCTTC
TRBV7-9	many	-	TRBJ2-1	CASSLDGPRGRYNEQFF	TGTGCCAGCAGCTTAGATGGCCCTCGGGGCCGGTACAATGAGCAGTTCTTC
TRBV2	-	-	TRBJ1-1	CASSDEAYEAFF	TGTGCCAGCAGTGATGAGGCATATGAAGCTTTCTTT
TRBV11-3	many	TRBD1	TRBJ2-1	CASSWGTASYNEQFF	TGTGCCAGCAGCTGGGGGACAGCCTCCTACAATGAGCAGTTCTTC
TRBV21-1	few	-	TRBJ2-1	CASSAPRTDSYNEQFF	TGTGCCAGCAGCGCCCCAAGGACAGACTCCTACAATGAGCAGTTCTTC
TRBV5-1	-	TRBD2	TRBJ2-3	CASSVELAGDGTDTQYF	TGCGCCAGCAGCGTTGAACTAGCGGGGGATGGCACAGATACGCAGTATTTT
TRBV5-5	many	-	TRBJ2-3	CASRPGQGMIDTQYF	TGTGCCAGCAGACCTGGGCAGGGAATGATAGATACGCAGTATTTT
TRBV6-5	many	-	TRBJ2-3	CASSSQATDTQYF	TGTGCCAGCAGTTCCCAAGCGACAGATACGCAGTATTTT
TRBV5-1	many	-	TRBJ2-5	CASSSGTHQETQYF	TGCGCCAGCAGCTCCGGCACCCATCAAGAGACCCAGTACTTC
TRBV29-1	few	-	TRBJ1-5	CSVELAPNQPQHF	TGCAGCGTTGAGTTGGCTCCCAATCAGCCCCAGCATTTT